Detailed here is one T cell receptor beta chain. What it recognizes is unknown. RNA was extracted and reverse transcribed into cDNA as the sequencing template. The repertoire was sequenced with immunoSEQ multiplex PCR; TCRdb's copy has only in-frame clones and lacks some. The sample holds some 190,000 clones, roughly three fifths seen once. This sample is part of a study of CD8+ T cells in alopecia areata. About the study: Among treated patients, oral tofacitinib was administered at 5 to 10 mg twice daily.

There are 12 residues in the CDR3. V gave up 3 bases and J gave up 6 bases, with 7 bases separating them. Germline V lookup: CDR1 LNHDA, CDR2 SQIVND (reference sequence). This sample's treatment: oral pan-JAK inhibitor, 5-10 mg twice daily. Alopecia areata patients provided lesional scalp punch biopsies and peripheral blood. Regarding the study as a whole: Tissue-resident alphabeta T cells belonging to normal skin likewise get sequenced within scalp specimens. Clonality was higher in lesional than normal scalp, especially in alopecia totalis/universalis.

The origin of this receptor is a human donor with alopecia areata. The material was CD4+ T cells sorted from blood, obtained at week 44, from a patient treated with tofacitinib. This chain uses TRBV19 with TRBJ2-3; D unresolved. CDR3 DNA: TGTGCCAGTAGTATGTGGTGGGATACGCAGTATTTT. Protein product: CASSMWWDTQYF.